The next 32 T cell receptor beta chains were all read from a single sample in a study of metastatic and nonmetastatic thyroid tumors. MiXCR was used by TCRdb to re-call the PCR reads. Found here are several thousand clones, 25% to 35% of them singletons; the top ten hold over 8%. Among the patients, none had received any treatment before thyroid surgery. The sample consisted of adjacent normal tissue. These receptors all come from a female donor with papillary thyroid cancer or a benign thyroid nodule (not recorded which). Some clones in this sample may be carry-over from other donors' samples.

This clone was observed a handful of times. The chain joins TRBV10-3 to TRBJ1-1; tentative D call: TRBD1 (6 bases). The germline CDR1 and CDR2 sequences are ENHRY and SYGVKD. V lost 6 bases, J lost 0 bases, and 8 bases lay in between. The CDR3 loop spans 13 amino acids. The CDR3 protein is CAISDRMNTEAFF. The CDR3 nucleotides are TGTGCCATCAGCGACAGGATGAACACTGAAGCTTTCTTT.

By frequency in the sample, this clone is medium-sized (0.01 to 0.1%). The gene calls are TRBV4-1 and TRBJ1-1; D remains ambiguous. The CDR3 sequence is 15 residues long. Germline V gene sequence: CDR1 MGHRA, CDR2 YSYEKL. Deletions cut 1 base from V and 3 bases from J, with 12 bases between. This CDR3 is CASSQGEWGYTEAFF. CDR3 DNA sequence: TGCGCCAGCAGCCAAGGTGAATGGGGATACACTGAAGCTTTCTTT.

This clone is categorized as medium-sized. The chain combines TRBV11-1 with TRBJ2-7, with 9 bases fitting TRBD1. Germline assignment: CDR1 SGHAT and CDR2 FQDESV (reference sequence). Germline trimming cut 4 bases from V and 0 bases from J; bases unmatched to any gene: 7. The CDR3 contains 16 residues. The CDR3 sequence is CASSSWGQGSSYEQYF. The CDR3 DNA reads TGTGCCAGCAGCTCGTGGGGACAGGGTTCCTCCTACGAGCAGTACTTC.

This clone is labeled medium-sized (0.01 to 0.1%). Additional DNA sequences in this sample encode the identical CDR3. V is TRBV19 and J is TRBJ2-3; TRBD1 is a possible D gene (6 bases). This CDR3 has 15 residues. Trimming took off 1 base at V and 3 bases at J, with 11 bases between the two ends. Germline CDR1 and CDR2: LNHDA and SQIVND (reference sequence). CDR3 DNA sequence: TGTGCCAGTAGTATAGGGGGACACCTGACAGATACGCAGTATTTT. It is translated as CASSIGGHLTDTQYF.

Relative to its sample, this clone is medium-sized. This sequence joins TRBV10-1 and TRBJ2-7; 8 nucleotides line up with TRBD1. CDR3 length equals 15 residues. CDR1 and CDR2 (germline): WNHNN, SYGVQD (reference sequence). V lost 8 bases and J lost 5; bases outside the gene matches: 14. The CDR3: CASARTGSWGDEQYF. The CDR3 DNA reads TGCGCCAGCGCACGGACAGGGTCCTGGGGTGACGAGCAGTACTTC.

This clone counts as medium-sized. The rearrangement uses TRBV20-1 and TRBJ2-1; 10 nucleotides agree with TRBD2. V dropped 5 bases and J dropped 5; count of bases not matched to a gene: 9. This CDR3 has 15 amino acids. Looked up from germline, CDR1 is DFQATT and CDR2 is SNEGSKA (reference sequence). The DNA of the CDR3 is TGCAGTGCTGAAGTTGGGACTAGCGTTCACAATGAGCAGTTCTTC. It specifies CSAEVGTSVHNEQFF.

This clone is judged medium-sized. This chain connects TRBV12-3 or TRBV12-4 to TRBJ1-2; 8 nucleotides align to TRBD1. The CDR3 totals 15 residues. V gave up 6 bases and J gave up 4 bases; unmatched junction bases: 10. The CDR3 reads CASSRTGTGGYGYTF. CDR3 in DNA: TGTGCCAGCAGCCGGACCGGGACAGGTGGCTATGGCTACACCTTC.

This clone is judged medium-sized. This chain connects TRBV6-5 to TRBJ1-3; D uncertain. The CDR3 consists of 13 residues. V was cut by 2 bases and J by 0 bases, with 2 bases left in between. Germline values: CDR1 MNHEY, CDR2 SVGAGI. CDR3 residues: CASSYNSGNTIYF. As DNA, the CDR3 is TGTGCCAGCAGTTACAACTCTGGAAACACCATATATTTT.

This clone has a handful of counts. The chain is built from TRBV27 and TRBJ2-1, with a tentative D call TRBD2 (5 bases). The germline gives CDR1 MNHEY, CDR2 SMNVEV (reference sequence). The CDR3 consists of 17 residues. Deletions cut 5 bases from V and 1 base from J, with 18 bases between. As DNA, the CDR3 is TGTGCCAGCAGTAGCGGCGCCGGCCCGGGGTCCTACAATGAGCAGTTCTTC. Encoded protein: CASSSGAGPGSYNEQFF.

V and J are TRBV3-1 and TRBJ2-7; weak D call: TRBD2 (6 bases). The V gene lost 7 bases and the J gene lost 12 bases, with 16 bases spanning the gap. The CDR3 is made up of 11 amino acids. Germline V lookup: CDR1 LGHDT, CDR2 YNNKEL (reference sequence). The chain's CDR3 is CASTHGGTWYF. CDR3 bases: TGTGCCAGCACCCACGGAGGGACTTGGTACTTC.

The V and J genes are TRBV5-1 and TRBJ2-7; D is unresolved. The V end lost 2 bases, the J end lost 5 bases, and 20 bases lay between the germline ends. CDR1 SGHRS and CDR2 YFSETQ come from the germline V gene. CDR3 length equals 16 residues. The CDR3 nucleotides are TGCGCCAGCAGCTTCCTTTCTATGCCCGCGTTACACGAGCAGTACTTC. Its protein product is CASSFLSMPALHEQYF.

This clone turned up a few times. The V gene is TRBV12-3 or TRBV12-4, the J gene TRBJ2-3; D gene ambiguous. V was cut by 5 bases and J by 6 bases, with 12 bases left in between. The CDR3 is made up of 13 amino acids. The DNA of the CDR3 is TGTGCCAGCAGTCCCCTCCGCGGCGATACGCAGTATTTT. Translating it yields CASSPLRGDTQYF.

This clone occurred many times. V and J are TRBV4-2 and TRBJ2-3, with 11 bases matching TRBD2. The CDR3 runs to 17 residues. The trim removed 3 bases at V and 0 bases at J, leaving 5 bases unmatched. CDR1 and CDR2 from the germline V gene are LGHNA and YNFKEQ. In DNA form, the CDR3 reads TGTGCCAGCAGCCAGGGTTTAGCGGGAGGGAGCACAGATACGCAGTATTTT. Translated, it gives CASSQGLAGGSTDTQYF.

The chain couples TRBV12-3 or TRBV12-4 to TRBJ1-5, with D possibly TRBD1 on 6 matching bases. This CDR3 is 21 amino acids long. V was clipped by 2 bases and J by 0 bases, with 26 bases between them. The CDR3 region is CASSLIVQGSSGAYSNQPQHF. The DNA for the CDR3 is TGTGCCAGCAGTTTAATTGTTCAGGGGAGCTCGGGGGCTTATAGCAATCAGCCCCAGCATTTT.

The J gene is TRBJ2-1, the V gene TRBV19; TRBD1 matches 7 bases. Germline trimming cut 7 bases from V and 7 bases from J; bases unmatched to any gene: 7. The CDR3 is made up of 13 amino acids. The germline CDR1 and CDR2 sequences are LNHDA and SQIVND (reference sequence). The CDR3: CASKKGGANEQFF. CDR3 nucleotides: TGTGCCAGTAAGAAAGGGGGCGCGAATGAGCAGTTCTTC. Filled out from reference TRBV19 and TRBJ2-1, the complete variable domain reads DGGITQSPKYLFRKEGQNVTLSCEQNLNHDAMYWYRQDPGQGLRLIYYSQIVNDFQKGDIAEGYSVSREKKESFPLTVTSAQKNPTAFYLCASKKGGANEQFFGPGTRLTVL.

The CDR3 loop is CSARWGTGGRTNQPQHF. CDR3 coding DNA: TGCAGTGCTAGATGGGGGACAGGGGGCAGAACCAATCAGCCCCAGCATTTT. The rearrangement uses TRBV20-1 and TRBJ1-5; 12 bases fit TRBD1. The CDR3 length is 17 residues. Germline V gene lookup returns CDR1 DFQATT and CDR2 SNEGSKA (reference sequence). The junction had 8 bases not matched to a gene; V was cut back by 2 bases and J by 3 bases.

This clone was counted a single time. The gene calls are TRBV5-1 and TRBJ2-7; 9 bases line up with TRBD2. This CDR3 is 15 amino acids long. Germline V CDR1 and CDR2: SGHRS, YFSETQ. Trimming removed 5 bases from V and 4 bases from J; junction bases left unmatched: 10. CDR3: CASRSVAGVSYEQYF. CDR3 bases: TGCGCCAGCAGGTCCGTAGCGGGAGTATCTTACGAGCAGTACTTC.

This clone occurred a few times. The chain has TRBV6-2 or TRBV6-3 and TRBJ1-1; D gene unclear. The CDR3 loop spans 12 amino acids. Trimming left V 3 bases short and J 6 bases short, with 8 bases between. The germline V gene has CDR1 MNHEY and CDR2 SVGEGT. CDR3 region: CASSYPAAEAFF. Written as DNA, the CDR3 is TGTGCCAGCAGTTATCCCGCAGCTGAAGCTTTCTTT.

The J gene is TRBJ2-7, the V gene TRBV5-1; 10 bases agree with TRBD2. The CDR3 loop spans 15 amino acids. Germline V CDR1 and CDR2: SGHRS, YFSETQ. V shed 5 bases, J shed 0 bases, and the junction held 5 bases outside the gene matches. The DNA for the CDR3 is TGCGCCAGCAGTAATAGCGGGGGGAGCTCCTACGAGCAGTACTTC. As protein: CASSNSGGSSYEQYF.

With regard to this clone: One junction end does not reproduce the germline sequence, and a read error may be involved. The genes are TRBV12-3 or TRBV12-4 and TRBJ2-7; the D call may be TRBD1 or TRBD2 (5 bases each). This CDR3 comprises 11 residues. CDR3 DNA: TGTGCCAGCAGTGGGACGCACGAGCGGTACTTC. Translated: CASSGTHERYF.

The chain couples TRBV27 to TRBJ1-1; unclear D gene. Germline V gene data show CDR1 as MNHEY and CDR2 as SMNVEV (reference sequence). The CDR3 covers 16 residues. Trimming left V 2 bases short and J 4 bases short, with 17 bases between. DNA of the CDR3: TGTGCCAGCAGTTTAGGCCCCCCGTACCGCCCCACTGAAGCTTTCTTT. Its translation: CASSLGPPYRPTEAFF.

This clone was found many times. At one of its ends the junction is not consistent with the germline gene, which may arise from a read error. The J gene is TRBJ1-5, the V gene TRBV6-1; D perhaps matches TRBD1 (6 bases). In germline, CDR1 is MNHNS, CDR2 SASEGT. There are 12 residues in the CDR3. The CDR3 DNA is TGTGCCAGCTCCAGGGGAAATCAGCTCCAGCATTTT. Protein sequence: CASSRGNQLQHF.

This chain connects TRBV6-1 to TRBJ2-1; no definite D call. Germline values: CDR1 MNHNS, CDR2 SASEGT. The CDR3 contains 16 residues. Trimming shortened V by 4 bases and J by 2 bases, and 15 bases separated the two germline ends. The CDR3 coding sequence is TGTGCCAGCAGTGGGCAAGGGCCCTTACCCTACAATGAGCAGTTCTTC. This gives the protein CASSGQGPLPYNEQFF.

The chain has TRBV11-2 and TRBJ1-6; D uncertain. V was pared by 4 bases and J by 10 bases, with 17 bases between. The germline V gene encodes CDR1 SGHAT and CDR2 FQNNGV. The CDR3 has 15 amino acids. In DNA form, the CDR3 reads TGTGCCAGCAGCTCCGAGGGCGGGTCGGGATCACCCCTCCACTTT. This gives the protein CASSSEGGSGSPLHF. Filled out from reference TRBV11-2 and TRBJ1-6, the complete variable domain reads EAGVAQSPRYKIIEKRQSVAFWCNPISGHATLYWYQQILGQGPKLLIQFQNNGVVDDSQLPKDRFSAERLKGVDSTLKIQPAKLEDSAVYLCASSSEGGSGSPLHFGNGTRLTVT.

This clone turned up a few times. This rearrangement joins TRBV28 to TRBJ2-2, with no clear D. Germline V gene lookup returns CDR1 MDHEN and CDR2 SYDVKM. V lost 6 bases to trimming and J lost 4 bases, with 6 bases between them. CDR3 length: 12 residues. CDR3: CASRATTGELFF. Written as DNA, the CDR3 is TGTGCCAGCAGGGCCACCACCGGGGAGCTGTTTTTT.

This clone was seen just once. V gene TRBV13 combines with J gene TRBJ2-7, with TRBD1 identical over 8 bases. With V trimmed by 5 bases and J by 0 bases, 15 bases remained unmatched. Germline assignment: CDR1 PRHDT and CDR2 FYEKMQ (reference sequence). The CDR3 consists of 18 residues. CDR3 sequence (DNA): TGTGCCAGCAGCCTTAGGCCCCTCGGGACAGGCAGCTCCTACGAGCAGTACTTC. Protein product: CASSLRPLGTGSSYEQYF.

Only a few counts were recorded for this clone. V is TRBV6-5 and J is TRBJ2-1, with 8 bases identical to TRBD2. Germline CDR1 MNHEY, CDR2 SVGAGI. V was clipped by 0 bases and J by 1 base; unmatched bases: 5. The CDR3 is made up of 17 amino acids. The CDR3 DNA reads as TGTGCCAGCAGTTACTCATCTACTAGCGGATCCTACAATGAGCAGTTCTTC. The encoded protein is CASSYSSTSGSYNEQFF.

This chain uses TRBV3-1 with TRBJ1-6; TRBD1 matches 7 bases. Unmatched junction bases numbered 2, after V lost 1 base and J lost 8 bases. The CDR3 has 14 amino acids. The V gene's germline CDR1 is LGHDT and CDR2 YNNKEL (reference sequence). DNA of the CDR3: TGTGCCAGCAGCCAAGGGACAGGTGATTCACCCCTCCACTTT. Translating gives CASSQGTGDSPLHF. The entire variable domain, with the rest obtained from reference TRBV3-1 and TRBJ1-6, is as follows: DTAVSQTPKYLVTQMGNDKSIKCEQNLGHDTMYWYKQDSKKFLKIMFSYNNKELIINETVPNRFSPKSPDKAHLNLHINSLELGDSAVYFCASSQGTGDSPLHFGNGTRLTVT.

Here the CDR3 reads CASSLYGGRGGEQYF. The CDR3 DNA reads as TGTGCCAGCAGCTTGTATGGGGGCAGGGGTGGGGAGCAGTACTTC. The chain couples TRBV5-6 to TRBJ2-7, with a tentative D call TRBD1 (6 bases). Germline V gene data show CDR1 as SGHDT and CDR2 as YYEEEE. The CDR3 is made up of 15 amino acids. The V end was cut by 1 base, the J end by 7 bases, with 18 bases between.

This clone was seen a handful of times. J is TRBJ1-3 and V is TRBV6-1; no reliable D call. Trimming took 7 bases from V and 4 from J, leaving 8 bases between them. The CDR3 runs to 12 residues. From germline, CDR1 is MNHNS and CDR2 SASEGT. The DNA of the CDR3 is TGTGCCAGCACGGGAGGGGGAAACACCATATATTTT. It encodes CASTGGGNTIYF.

The CDR3: CSARDRAGGTYEQYF. The CDR3 coding sequence is TGCAGTGCTAGAGATAGGGCAGGGGGAACCTACGAGCAGTACTTC. The chain recombines TRBV20-1 with TRBJ2-7; TRBD1 aligns across 7 bases. Germline V gene lookup returns CDR1 DFQATT and CDR2 SNEGSKA (reference sequence). V was pared by 0 bases and J by 2 bases, with 7 bases of the junction left unmatched. The CDR3 sequence is 15 residues long.

This clone was counted a single time. The gene calls are TRBV9 and TRBJ1-3; tentative D call: TRBD1 (5 bases). The CDR3 contains 16 residues. CDR1 SGDLS and CDR2 YYNGEE come from the germline V gene. Trimming removed 2 bases from V and 1 base from J, with 13 bases in between. CDR3: CASSVWDTGSGNTIYF. CDR3 nucleotide sequence: TGTGCCAGCAGCGTCTGGGATACAGGTTCTGGAAACACCATATATTTT.